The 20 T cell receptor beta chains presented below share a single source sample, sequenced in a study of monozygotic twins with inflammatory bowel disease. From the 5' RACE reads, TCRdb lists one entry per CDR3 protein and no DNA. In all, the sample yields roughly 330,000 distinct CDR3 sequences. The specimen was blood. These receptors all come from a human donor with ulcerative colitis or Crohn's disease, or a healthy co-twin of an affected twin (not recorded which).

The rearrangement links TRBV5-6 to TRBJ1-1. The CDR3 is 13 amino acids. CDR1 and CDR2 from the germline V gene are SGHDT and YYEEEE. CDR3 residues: CAGSPRMNTEAFF.

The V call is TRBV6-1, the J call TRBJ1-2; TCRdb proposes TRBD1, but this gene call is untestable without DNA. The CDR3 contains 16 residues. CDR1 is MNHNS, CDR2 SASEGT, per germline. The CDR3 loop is CASSEPPGQGVYGYTF.

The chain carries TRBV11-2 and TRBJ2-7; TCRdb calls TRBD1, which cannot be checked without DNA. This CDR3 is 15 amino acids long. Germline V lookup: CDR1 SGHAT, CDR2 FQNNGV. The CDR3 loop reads CASSASGTGFYEQYF.

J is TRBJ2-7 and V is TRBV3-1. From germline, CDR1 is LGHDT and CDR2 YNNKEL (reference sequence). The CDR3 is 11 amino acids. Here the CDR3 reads CASSQSHEQYF.

CDR3 sequence reads: CASSLAPYDAEAFF. The chain combines TRBV7-9 with TRBJ1-1. The germline V gene encodes CDR1 SEHNR and CDR2 FQNEAQ (reference sequence). The CDR3 runs to 14 residues. Looking up the rest from reference TRBV7-9 and TRBJ1-1 gives the full variable domain: DTGVSQNPRHKITKRGQNVTFRCDPISEHNRLYWYRQTLGQGPEFLTYFQNEAQLEKSRLLSDRFSAERPKGSFSTLEIQRTEQGDSAMYLCASSLAPYDAEAFFGQGTRLTVV.

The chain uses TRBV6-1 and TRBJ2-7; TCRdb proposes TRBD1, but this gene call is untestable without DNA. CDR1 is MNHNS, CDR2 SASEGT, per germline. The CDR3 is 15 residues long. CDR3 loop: CASSGPQGHIYEQYF.

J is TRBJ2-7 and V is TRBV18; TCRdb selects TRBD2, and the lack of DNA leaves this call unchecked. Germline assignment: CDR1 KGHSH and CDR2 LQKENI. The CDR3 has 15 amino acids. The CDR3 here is CASSRGLAGDLEQYF.

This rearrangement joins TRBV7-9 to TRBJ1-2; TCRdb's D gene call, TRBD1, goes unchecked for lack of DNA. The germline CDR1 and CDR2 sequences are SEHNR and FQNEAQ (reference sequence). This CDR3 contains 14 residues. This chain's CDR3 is CASSSVTGHYGYTF.

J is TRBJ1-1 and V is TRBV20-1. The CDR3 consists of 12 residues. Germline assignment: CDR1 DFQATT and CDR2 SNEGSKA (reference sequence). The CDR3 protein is CSVEIGNTEAFF.

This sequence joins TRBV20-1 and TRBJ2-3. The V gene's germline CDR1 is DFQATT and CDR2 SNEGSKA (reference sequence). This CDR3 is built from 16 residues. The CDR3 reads CSATTRAGYSTDTQYF.

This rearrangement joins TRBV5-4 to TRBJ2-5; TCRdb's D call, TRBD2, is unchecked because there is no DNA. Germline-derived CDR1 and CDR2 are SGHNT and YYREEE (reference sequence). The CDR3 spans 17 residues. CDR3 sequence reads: CASSSMGWRGGQETQYF.

CDR3 sequence: CSASWASDEQFF. This rearrangement joins TRBV20-1 to TRBJ2-1. The CDR3 runs to 12 residues. Germline V gene sequence: CDR1 DFQATT, CDR2 SNEGSKA (reference sequence).

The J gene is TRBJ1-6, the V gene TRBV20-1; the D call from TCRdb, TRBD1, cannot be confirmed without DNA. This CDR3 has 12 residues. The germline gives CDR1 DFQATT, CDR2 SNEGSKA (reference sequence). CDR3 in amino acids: CSVTGGDSPLHF.

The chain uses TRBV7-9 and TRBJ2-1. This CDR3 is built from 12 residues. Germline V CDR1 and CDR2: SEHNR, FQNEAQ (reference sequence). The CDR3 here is CASSLGPSEQFF.

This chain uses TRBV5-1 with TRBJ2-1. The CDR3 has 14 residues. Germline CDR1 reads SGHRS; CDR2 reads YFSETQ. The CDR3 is CASSLGRVGDEQFF.

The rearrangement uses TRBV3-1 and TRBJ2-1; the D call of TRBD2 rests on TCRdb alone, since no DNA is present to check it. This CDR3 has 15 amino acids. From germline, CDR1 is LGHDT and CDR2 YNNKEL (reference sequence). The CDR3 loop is CASSRLLAGGPFKFF.

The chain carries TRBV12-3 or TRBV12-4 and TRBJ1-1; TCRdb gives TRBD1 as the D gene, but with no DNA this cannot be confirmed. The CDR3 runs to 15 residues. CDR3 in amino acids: CASSTLKKGDTEAFF.

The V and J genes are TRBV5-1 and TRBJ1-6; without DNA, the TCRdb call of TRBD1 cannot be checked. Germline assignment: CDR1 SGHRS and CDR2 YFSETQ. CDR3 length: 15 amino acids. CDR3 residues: CASSLEYRPNSPLHF.

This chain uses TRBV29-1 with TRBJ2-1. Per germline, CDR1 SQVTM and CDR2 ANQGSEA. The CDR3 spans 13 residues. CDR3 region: CSARTGAPNEQFF.

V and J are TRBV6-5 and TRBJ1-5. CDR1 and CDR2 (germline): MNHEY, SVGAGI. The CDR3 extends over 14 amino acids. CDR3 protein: CASSYSRGNQPQHF.